This note documents a single T cell receptor beta chain sequence. Its antigen is undetermined. This CDR3 contains 14 residues. Germline-derived CDR1 and CDR2 are MNHEY and SVGAGI. The V gene end was trimmed by 2 bases and the J gene end by 3 bases; junction bases not matched to a gene: 1. PCR amplification relied on 60 Vbeta primers (plus 13 Jbeta primers). This table comes from immunoSEQ multiplex PCR, and its TCRdb copy is limited to in-frame clones, with some not included. In the table there are approximately 140,000 clones, approximately 73% of which are singletons. The data derive from a study of cytomegalovirus exposure and HLA in healthy donors. Study results and caveats: Donor immune exposure was known only as CMV serostatus.

The chain carries TRBV6-5 and TRBJ2-1; 7 nucleotides match TRBD2. Sequences were obtained from PBMCs. The TCR originated in a woman aged 18-30 years in good health and CMV-seronegative. The CDR3 DNA follows: TGTGCCAGCAGTTACGGCGGGGGCTACAATGAGCAGTTCTTC. Translated: CASSYGGGYNEQFF.